The present T cell receptor beta chain was sequenced within a study of blood T cell repertoires in COVID-19. Germline V gene lookup returns CDR1 LGHNA and CDR2 YSLEER. V was pared by 0 bases and J by 0 bases, with 9 bases between. The CDR3 has 16 amino acids. Original methodology: Scientists estimated how many nucleated cells there were by amplifying reference gene primers. Method: immunoSEQ multiplex PCR; TCRdb's copy keeps in-frame clones and lacks some. The DNA was the basis for D and trimming; V, J and clone size are from that table. The table has roughly 190,000 clones, around 80% seen once; the top ten hold approximately 13%.

Sequenced sample: peripheral blood. This receptor was obtained from a woman aged 45-65 years with acute or convalescent COVID-19. The chain employs TRBV4-3 and TRBJ2-4, with D perhaps matching TRBD2 (6 bases). CDR3 sequence (DNA): TGCGCCAGCAGCCAAGACGCGGGGCCAGCCAAAAACATTCAGTACTTC. Encoded protein: CASSQDAGPAKNIQYF.